Listed below are T cell receptor beta chains from one sample, sequenced in a study of cytomegalovirus exposure and HLA in healthy donors. Produced via immunoSEQ multiplex PCR; TCRdb's table is partial and in-frame only. The repertoire holds 90,000 to 130,000 clones, with 73% as singletons. What was sequenced was PBMCs. These receptor sequences come from a woman aged 30 to 39 in good health and CMV-seronegative. Both conserved end residues are part of each CDR3. Each record gives: CDR3 protein, V gene, clone size, J gene. Clone size is stated in some rows and not others, as once, few, many or a class when expanded.

CDR3 protein: CASSLIRDIYGYTF
V gene: TRBV5-6
clone size: .
J gene: TRBJ1-2

CDR3 protein: CASSLDRGGGQETQYF
V gene: TRBV5-8
clone size: .
J gene: TRBJ2-5

CDR3 protein: CASRPGGDYGYTF
V gene: TRBV6-6
clone size: .
J gene: TRBJ1-2

CDR3 protein: CASSERGTNRGYEQYF
V gene: TRBV2
clone size: .
J gene: TRBJ2-7

CDR3 protein: CAWTVDRSNQPQHF
V gene: TRBV30
clone size: .
J gene: TRBJ1-5

CDR3 protein: CASKGLAGEGEQFF
V gene: TRBV2
clone size: .
J gene: TRBJ2-1

CDR3 protein: CASSENGGQSSYEQYF
V gene: TRBV5-1
clone size: .
J gene: TRBJ2-7

CDR3 protein: CASTGDRNPGANVLTF
V gene: TRBV5-1
clone size: .
J gene: TRBJ2-6

CDR3 protein: CASSLGGSGGNTGELFF
V gene: TRBV13
clone size: once
J gene: TRBJ2-2

CDR3 protein: CASSGSGQVTDTQYF
V gene: TRBV9
clone size: .
J gene: TRBJ2-3

CDR3 protein: CASSGGLEGYTF
V gene: TRBV6-5
clone size: few
J gene: TRBJ1-2

CDR3 protein: CASSPRTSGSGGELFF
V gene: TRBV18
clone size: .
J gene: TRBJ2-2

CDR3 protein: CASSRTGGLSGKNIQYF
V gene: TRBV5-1
clone size: once
J gene: TRBJ2-4

CDR3 protein: CASSFTAQANQPQHF
V gene: TRBV7-8
clone size: .
J gene: TRBJ1-5

CDR3 protein: CASGGTGNTEAFF
V gene: TRBV5-1
clone size: once
J gene: TRBJ1-1

CDR3 protein: CASSLVYPGANVLTF
V gene: TRBV11-2
clone size: .
J gene: TRBJ2-6

CDR3 protein: CASSPPGLVGGEQFF
V gene: TRBV9
clone size: .
J gene: TRBJ2-1

CDR3 protein: CASSQVGDRTEQYF
V gene: TRBV4-2
clone size: .
J gene: TRBJ2-7

CDR3 protein: CASSTPTGQIPNTGELFF
V gene: TRBV5-1
clone size: .
J gene: TRBJ2-2

CDR3 protein: CASGPFGRGSEQFF
V gene: TRBV6-5
clone size: .
J gene: TRBJ2-1

CDR3 protein: CASSLFPAGQGETQYF
V gene: TRBV7-2
clone size: few
J gene: TRBJ2-5

CDR3 protein: CASSLGQGREQYF
V gene: TRBV27
clone size: .
J gene: TRBJ2-7

CDR3 protein: CASSSGDNTGELFF
V gene: TRBV7-7
clone size: .
J gene: TRBJ2-2

CDR3 protein: CASKRDATNEKLFF
V gene: TRBV12-5
clone size: .
J gene: TRBJ1-4

CDR3 protein: CASSPEMRQGTEAFF
V gene: TRBV18
clone size: .
J gene: TRBJ1-1

CDR3 protein: CASRTSGEQETQYF
V gene: TRBV6-5
clone size: .
J gene: TRBJ2-5

CDR3 protein: CASRSSGSYNEQFF
V gene: TRBV19
clone size: few
J gene: TRBJ2-1

CDR3 protein: CASSEPGLAGGNGELFF
V gene: TRBV10-2
clone size: .
J gene: TRBJ2-2

CDR3 protein: CAWSAVQGALDGYTF
V gene: TRBV30
clone size: .
J gene: TRBJ1-2

CDR3 protein: CASSRGYGSGANVLTF
V gene: TRBV9
clone size: few
J gene: TRBJ2-6

CDR3 protein: CATSRDRGTLNTEAFF
V gene: TRBV15
clone size: .
J gene: TRBJ1-1

CDR3 protein: CASSFGTGIGNEKLFF
V gene: TRBV5-6
clone size: .
J gene: TRBJ1-4

CDR3 protein: CASSMPPWRDSTGNQPQHF
V gene: TRBV19
clone size: .
J gene: TRBJ1-5

CDR3 protein: CASSVKGQGDYGYTF
V gene: TRBV9
clone size: .
J gene: TRBJ1-2

CDR3 protein: CASTDGAGEHYGYTF
V gene: TRBV7-2
clone size: .
J gene: TRBJ1-2

CDR3 protein: CASSQRAGINTEAFF
V gene: TRBV4-3
clone size: .
J gene: TRBJ1-1

CDR3 protein: CASSIRVDRRSAGQPQHF
V gene: TRBV19
clone size: .
J gene: TRBJ1-5

CDR3 protein: CASSFPGYGYTF
V gene: TRBV5-6
clone size: .
J gene: TRBJ1-2

CDR3 protein: CSVSGTEAFF
V gene: TRBV29-1
clone size: .
J gene: TRBJ1-1

CDR3 protein: CSVEDPRVRNDGYTF
V gene: TRBV29-1
clone size: .
J gene: TRBJ1-2

CDR3 protein: CASSLDSSYEQYF
V gene: TRBV27
clone size: .
J gene: TRBJ2-7

CDR3 protein: CASSRTGGASADTQYF
V gene: TRBV5-1
clone size: .
J gene: TRBJ2-3

CDR3 protein: CASRKDSKRGDTQYF
V gene: TRBV2
clone size: .
J gene: TRBJ2-3

CDR3 protein: CASSAIHSYEQYF
V gene: TRBV13
clone size: .
J gene: TRBJ2-7

CDR3 protein: CAVGDAYEQYF
V gene: TRBV2
clone size: .
J gene: TRBJ2-7

CDR3 protein: CASSGPGYYNEQFF
V gene: TRBV5-6
clone size: once
J gene: TRBJ2-1

CDR3 protein: CASSAGQPNTEAFF
V gene: TRBV9
clone size: .
J gene: TRBJ1-1

CDR3 protein: CATSRDLPRTGRYGYTF
V gene: TRBV15
clone size: few
J gene: TRBJ1-2

CDR3 protein: CASSLASRTGYYEKLFF
V gene: TRBV7-8
clone size: .
J gene: TRBJ1-4

CDR3 protein: CASSLVGGGSASSPLHF
V gene: TRBV7-2
clone size: .
J gene: TRBJ1-6

CDR3 protein: CASSRSGGAVNTEAFF
V gene: TRBV7-9
clone size: .
J gene: TRBJ1-1

CDR3 protein: CASSPRTAGANVLTF
V gene: TRBV11-3
clone size: .
J gene: TRBJ2-6

CDR3 protein: CASSSALPTYGTGGYGYTF
V gene: TRBV5-1
clone size: .
J gene: TRBJ1-2

CDR3 protein: CASSPRVGDPYGYTF
V gene: TRBV18
clone size: few
J gene: TRBJ1-2

CDR3 protein: CASSALNRGLAGNTIYF
V gene: TRBV19
clone size: few
J gene: TRBJ1-3

CDR3 protein: CASSPETGLGGELFF
V gene: TRBV4-3
clone size: .
J gene: TRBJ2-2

CDR3 protein: CASSSDRGRTYEQYF
V gene: TRBV5-1
clone size: .
J gene: TRBJ2-7

CDR3 protein: CASSLQGARAGNTIYF
V gene: TRBV5-4
clone size: .
J gene: TRBJ1-3